Each of the 9 T cell receptor beta chains below was sequenced from the same sample in a study of cytomegalovirus exposure and HLA in healthy donors. The PCR was carried out with 60 Vbeta primers and 13 Jbeta primers. TCRdb's table, derived via immunoSEQ multiplex PCR, lists solely in-frame clones and lacks some. Among about 150,000 clones listed, 65% to 80% were seen once. Sequenced input: PBMCs. These receptors originate from a man aged 18 to 29 in good health and CMV-seronegative.

This chain connects TRBV7-6 to TRBJ2-2; D might be TRBD2 (7 bases). Per germline, CDR1 SGHVS and CDR2 FNYEAQ. This CDR3 has 16 amino acids. With 6 bases removed from V and 1 base from J, the gap between germline ends came to 15 bases. The CDR3 spells CASRPAGAKNTGELFF. The CDR3 nucleotides read TGTGCCAGCAGACCCGCGGGGGCCAAGAACACCGGGGAGCTGTTTTTT. Filled out from reference TRBV7-6 and TRBJ2-2, the complete variable domain reads GAGVSQSPRYKVTKRGQDVALRCDPISGHVSLYWYRQALGQGPEFLTYFNYEAQQDKSGLPNDRFSAERPEGSISTLTIQRTEQRDSAMYRCASRPAGAKNTGELFFGEGSRLTVL.

The chain carries TRBV5-6 and TRBJ1-1; 7 bases map to TRBD1. The CDR3 runs to 16 residues. CDR1 and CDR2 from the germline V gene are SGHDT and YYEEEE. Trimming cost V 0 bases and J 3 bases; bases outside gene matches: 8. As DNA, the CDR3 is TGTGCCAGCAGCTTGGCCAACGCAGGGGGATACACTGAAGCTTTCTTT. Encoded protein: CASSLANAGGYTEAFF.

V usage is TRBV27 and J usage is TRBJ1-1, with 7 nucleotides matching TRBD1. CDR3 size: 14 residues. The V gene's germline CDR1 is MNHEY and CDR2 SMNVEV (reference sequence). V was pared by 5 bases and J by 1 base, with 4 bases of the junction left unmatched. Here the CDR3 reads CASSGRQGNTEAFF. The CDR3 DNA follows: TGTGCCAGCAGTGGACGACAGGGGAACACTGAAGCTTTCTTT.

This sequence joins TRBV5-1 and TRBJ1-4; perhaps TRBD1 as D (5 bases). This CDR3 is built from 12 residues. Per germline, CDR1 SGHRS and CDR2 YFSETQ. Trimming took off 5 bases at V and 6 bases at J, with 8 bases between the two ends. CDR3 in amino acids: CASSPGDEKLFF. Here the CDR3 DNA reads TGCGCCAGCAGTCCGGGGGATGAAAAACTGTTTTTT.

This chain joins TRBV9 and TRBJ2-5, with TRBD2 as a possible D gene (6 bases). The V gene's germline CDR1 is SGDLS and CDR2 YYNGEE. The V end was cut by 4 bases, the J end by 4 bases, with 17 bases between. The CDR3 spans 15 residues. The CDR3 sequence is CASSTHLTSRETQYF. The DNA of the CDR3 is TGTGCCAGCAGCACCCACCTGACTAGTAGAGAGACCCAGTACTTC.

V gene TRBV2 combines with J gene TRBJ1-1, with D maybe TRBD1 (6 bases). Trimming removed 7 bases from V and 1 base from J, with 16 bases in between. Germline assignment: CDR1 SNHLY and CDR2 FYNNEI. This CDR3 has 15 amino acids. The DNA for the CDR3 is TGTGCCAGCATCTCTACTCAGGGGCAGAACACTGAAGCTTTCTTT. It specifies CASISTQGQNTEAFF.

The chain recombines TRBV5-3 with TRBJ1-1; 8 bases agree with TRBD1. TRBV5-3 is noted as an ORF with a role that remains uncertain. V lost 4 bases, J lost 2 bases, and 10 bases stayed unmatched. The length of the CDR3 is 16 residues. CDR3 loop: CARSPYRDRINTEAFF. CDR3 DNA: TGTGCCAGAAGCCCATACCGGGACAGGATCAACACTGAAGCTTTCTTT.

This clone was seen only a few times. This chain uses TRBV6-5 with TRBJ2-2, with D possibly being TRBD1 (5 bases). The V and J ends lost 10 bases and 1 base respectively, with 7 bases between them. Germline loops: CDR1 MNHEY, CDR2 SVGAGI. The length of the CDR3 is 12 residues. The CDR3 is CATQGNTGELFF. CDR3 in DNA: TGTGCCACCCAGGGGAACACCGGGGAGCTGTTTTTT.

This clone was observed a handful of times. The chain carries TRBV19 and TRBJ2-1, with 8 bases lining up with TRBD2. The CDR3 consists of 16 residues. Germline CDR1 is LNHDA and CDR2 is SQIVND (reference sequence). Trimming cost V 9 bases and J 7 bases; bases outside gene matches: 17. CDR3 in amino acids: CASIPRGGAVGNEQFF. The CDR3 DNA reads TGTGCCAGCATCCCCCGGGGGGGGGCCGTTGGGAATGAGCAGTTCTTC. The variable domain in full, with the rest retrieved from reference TRBV19 and TRBJ2-1, is DGGITQSPKYLFRKEGQNVTLSCEQNLNHDAMYWYRQDPGQGLRLIYYSQIVNDFQKGDIAEGYSVSREKKESFPLTVTSAQKNPTAFYLCASIPRGGAVGNEQFFGPGTRLTVL.